This T cell receptor (beta chain) was documented in a study of low-dose radiotherapy and immunotherapy resistance in tumors. Study in general: Cohort 1 got 0.5 Gy per fraction every 2 weeks, 6.5 Gy in total. Patients were treated with intravenous nivolumab at 240 mg every two weeks and were also dosed with ipilimumab at 1 mg/kg every six weeks.

TRAV and TRBV primers primed cDNA for both TCRalpha and TCRbeta. PCR amplification of the TCRs was performed with Phusion for 15 to 25 PCR cycles, and it relied on a constant-region primer together with a V-primer adapter. In TCRdb, the reads were re-called with MiXCR into one record per CDR3 protein. The profile covers roughly 39,000 distinct CDR3 sequences, with 25% to 40% appearing a single time and 3.5% to 4% taken by the ten largest. The CDR3 covers 17 residues. Trimming removed 6 bases from V and 5 bases from J; junction bases left unmatched: 12. Germline CDR1 is MDHEN and CDR2 is SYDVKM. This clonotype was detected ten times or more. The time point here: before trial treatment. Donors were administered nivolumab, ipilimumab, aspirin and low-dose cyclophosphamide, together with low-dose radiotherapy.

V gene TRBV28 combines with J gene TRBJ2-5; 13 nucleotides line up with TRBD2. The specimen was PBMCs, collected before treatment. This sequence was found in a male donor with gallbladder cancer. CDR3 amino acids: CASRGGLAGTLSETQYF. The CDR3 region has the DNA TGTGCCAGCAGGGGGGGACTAGCGGGAACCTTATCCGAGACCCAGTACTTC.